This T cell receptor beta chain was sequenced in a study of blood T cell repertoires in COVID-19. This study enrolled people aged about 18 to 100 from under 25 US geographic areas. Libraries were prepared by immunoSEQ multiplex PCR; TCRdb keeps only in-frame clonotypes and omits some of them. The sample lists approximately 290,000 clones, 85% to 90% occurring once. Germline values: CDR1 LGHDT, CDR2 YNNKEL (reference sequence). The V and J ends lost 3 bases and 14 bases, in that order; junction bases with no gene match: 6. CDR3 length: 12 residues. This rearrangement joins TRBV3-1 (or the pseudogene TRBV3-2) to TRBJ2-1; TRBD1 matches at 8 bases. Sequenced material: PBMCs or T cells enriched from blood (not recorded which). This TCR was recovered from a young woman with acute COVID-19. The chain's CDR3 is CASSQLQGEKFF. The CDR3 DNA is TGTGCCAGCAGCCAGTTACAGGGGGAGAAGTTCTTC.